This T cell receptor (beta chain) was obtained from a study of CD8 T cells in ankylosing spondylitis. The V end was cut by 6 bases, the J end by 4 bases, with 12 bases between. CDR1 LNHNV and CDR2 YYDKDF come from the germline V gene (reference sequence). The CDR3 is made up of 14 amino acids. Each CDR3 protein gets one entry after TCRdb re-called the 5' RACE reads with MiXCR. The sample includes some 270,000 distinct CDR3 sequences, 30% to 35% seen only once; the top ten take roughly 4%. The receptor comes from a male donor with ankylosing spondylitis or in good health (not recorded which). Sequencing was carried out using blood, either unsorted or a sorted T cell fraction (not recorded which). The rearrangement uses TRBV15 and TRBJ2-2; possibly TRBD1 for D (5 bases). CDR3 region: CATREYRTTGELFF. CDR3 nucleotides: TGTGCCACCAGAGAGTACAGGACCACCGGGGAGCTGTTTTTT.